In this sample, the clone carrying this T cell receptor beta chain turned up once. The antigen is undetermined. This record belongs to a study of post-analysis software for immune sequencing data. Study as a whole: Relapsing-remitting, secondary progressive and progressive-relapsing forms of multiple sclerosis all featured among disease courses.

Incorporated into the TCR beta cDNA libraries were unique molecular identifiers, which served to reduce PCR and sequencing biases. T cells numbering about 0.85 to 11 million yielded cDNA molecules that totaled approximately 500,000. TCRdb re-analysed the PCR reads in MiXCR, keeping a single row per CDR3 protein. The sample contains roughly 800,000 distinct CDR3 sequences, just under 30% of which appear only once. This CDR3 contains 12 residues. Per the germline V gene, CDR1 is SEHNR and CDR2 is FQNEAQ (reference sequence). Trimming shortened V by 5 bases and J by 5 bases, and 9 bases separated the two germline ends. Study-level findings and limits: Relative to controls, patients had five TRBV segments at higher frequency, with TRBV5-6, TRBV5-1 and TRBV20-1 among these. Same-batch samples co-clustered strongly by F measure.

The rearrangement joins TRBV7-9 to TRBJ1-2; D gene ambiguous. The receptor was isolated from a girl aged 5-17 years with multiple sclerosis. The source material was blood. CDR3 region: CASSMTSYGYTF. The CDR3 DNA reads as TGTGCCAGCAGCATGACAAGTTATGGCTACACCTTC.